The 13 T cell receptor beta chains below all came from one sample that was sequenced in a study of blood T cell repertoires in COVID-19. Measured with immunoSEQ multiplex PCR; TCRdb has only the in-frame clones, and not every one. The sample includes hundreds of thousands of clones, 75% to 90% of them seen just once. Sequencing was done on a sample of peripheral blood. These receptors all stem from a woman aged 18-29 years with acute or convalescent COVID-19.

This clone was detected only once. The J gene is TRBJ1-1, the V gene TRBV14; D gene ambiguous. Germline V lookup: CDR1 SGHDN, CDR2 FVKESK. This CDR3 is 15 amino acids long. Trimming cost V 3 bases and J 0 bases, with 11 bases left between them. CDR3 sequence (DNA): TGTGCCAGCAGCCAGAGGGAGGGCATGAACACTGAAGCTTTCTTT. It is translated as CASSQREGMNTEAFF.

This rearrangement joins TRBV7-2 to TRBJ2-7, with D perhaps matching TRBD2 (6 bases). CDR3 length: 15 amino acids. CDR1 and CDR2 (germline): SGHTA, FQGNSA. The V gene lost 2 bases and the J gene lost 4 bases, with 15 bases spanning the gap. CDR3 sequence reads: CASSLSPGLSYEQYF. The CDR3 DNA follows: TGTGCCAGCAGCTTAAGCCCGGGACTCTCTTACGAGCAGTACTTC.

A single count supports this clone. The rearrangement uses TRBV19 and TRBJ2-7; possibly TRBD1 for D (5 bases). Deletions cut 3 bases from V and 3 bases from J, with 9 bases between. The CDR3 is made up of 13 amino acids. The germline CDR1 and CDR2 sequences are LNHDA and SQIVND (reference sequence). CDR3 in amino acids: CASSMDKYYEQYF. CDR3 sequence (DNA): TGTGCCAGTAGTATGGACAAGTACTACGAGCAGTACTTC.

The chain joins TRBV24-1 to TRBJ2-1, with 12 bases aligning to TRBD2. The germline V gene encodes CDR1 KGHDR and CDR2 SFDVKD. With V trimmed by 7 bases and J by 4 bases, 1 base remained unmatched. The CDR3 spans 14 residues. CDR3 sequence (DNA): TGTGCCACCAGCGGACTAGCGGGGTACAATGAGCAGTTCTTC. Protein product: CATSGLAGYNEQFF.

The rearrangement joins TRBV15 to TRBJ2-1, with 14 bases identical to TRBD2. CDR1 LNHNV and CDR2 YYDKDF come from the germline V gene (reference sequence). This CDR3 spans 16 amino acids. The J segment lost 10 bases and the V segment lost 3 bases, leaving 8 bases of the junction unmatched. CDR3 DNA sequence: TGTGCCACCAGCAGGAAACCGGGACTAGCGGGAGTCGAGCAGTTCTTC. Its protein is CATSRKPGLAGVEQFF.

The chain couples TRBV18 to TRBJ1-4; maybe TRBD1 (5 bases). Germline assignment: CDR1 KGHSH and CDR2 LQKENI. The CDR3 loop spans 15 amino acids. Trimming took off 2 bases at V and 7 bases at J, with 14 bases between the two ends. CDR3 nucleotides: TGTGCCAGCTCACCATTGGCAGGGTACGGTGAAAAACTGTTTTTT. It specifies CASSPLAGYGEKLFF.

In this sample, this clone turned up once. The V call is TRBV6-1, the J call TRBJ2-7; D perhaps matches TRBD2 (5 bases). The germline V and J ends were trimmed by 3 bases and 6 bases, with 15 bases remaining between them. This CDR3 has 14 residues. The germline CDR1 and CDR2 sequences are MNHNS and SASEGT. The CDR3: CASSDLGSAGEQYF. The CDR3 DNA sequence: TGTGCCAGCAGTGACCTGGGTAGCGCAGGCGAGCAGTACTTC.

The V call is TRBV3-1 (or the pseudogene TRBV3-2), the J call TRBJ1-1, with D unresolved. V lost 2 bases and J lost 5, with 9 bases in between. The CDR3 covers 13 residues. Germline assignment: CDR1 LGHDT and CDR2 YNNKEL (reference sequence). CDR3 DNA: TGTGCCAGCAGCCAACTCGATCAGACTGAAGCTTTCTTT. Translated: CASSQLDQTEAFF.

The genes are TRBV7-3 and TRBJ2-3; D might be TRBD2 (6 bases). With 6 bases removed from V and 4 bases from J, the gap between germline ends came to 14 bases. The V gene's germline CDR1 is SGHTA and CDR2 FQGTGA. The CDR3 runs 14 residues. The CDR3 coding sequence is TGTGCCAGCAGTTCGGGGAGGTCGGCAGATACGCAGTATTTT. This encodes CASSSGRSADTQYF.

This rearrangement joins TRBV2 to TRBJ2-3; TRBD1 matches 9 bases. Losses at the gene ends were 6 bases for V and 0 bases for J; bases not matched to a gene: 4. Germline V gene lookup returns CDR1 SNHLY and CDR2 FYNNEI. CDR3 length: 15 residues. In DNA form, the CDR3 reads TGTGCCAGCAGGTCCGGACAGGGGAGCACAGATACGCAGTATTTT. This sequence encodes CASRSGQGSTDTQYF.

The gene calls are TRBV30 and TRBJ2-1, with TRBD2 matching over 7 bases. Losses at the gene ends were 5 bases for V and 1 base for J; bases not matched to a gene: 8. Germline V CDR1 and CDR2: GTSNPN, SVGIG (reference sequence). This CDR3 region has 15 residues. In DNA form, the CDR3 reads TGTGCCTGGGGAAGCGGGGTTGGGTCCTACAATGAGCAGTTCTTC. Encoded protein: CAWGSGVGSYNEQFF.

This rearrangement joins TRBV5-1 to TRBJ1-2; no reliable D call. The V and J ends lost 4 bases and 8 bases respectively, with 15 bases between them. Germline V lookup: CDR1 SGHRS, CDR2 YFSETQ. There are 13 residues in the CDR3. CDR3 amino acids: CASSRLEGSGYTF. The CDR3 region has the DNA TGCGCCAGCAGCCGTCTGGAGGGATCCGGCTACACCTTC.

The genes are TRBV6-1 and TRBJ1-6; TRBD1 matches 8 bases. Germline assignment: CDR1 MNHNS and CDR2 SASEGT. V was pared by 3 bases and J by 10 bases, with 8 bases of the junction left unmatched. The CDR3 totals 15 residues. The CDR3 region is CASSDVRTGRSPLHF. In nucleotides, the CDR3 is TGTGCCAGCAGTGACGTGAGGACAGGGCGCTCACCCCTCCACTTT.